The next 28 T cell receptor beta chains were all read from a single sample in a study of esophageal squamous cell carcinoma under preoperative chemotherapy. Regarding time point: before preoperative PTX-NDP chemotherapy. TCRdb redid the calling of the PCR reads with MiXCR, one entry per CDR3 protein. The table lists about 30,000 distinct CDR3 sequences, approximately 50% of them singletons, with 9.5% to 15% in the top ten. Collection took place from a patient given preoperative chemotherapy. The source of these receptors is a human donor with esophageal squamous cell carcinoma. The donor label of this sample is uncertain.

Concerning this clonotype: Mismatch with germline at one junction end may stem from a read error. The chain couples TRBV12-3 or TRBV12-4 to TRBJ2-6, with D uncertain. Near its end, the DNA agrees better with TRBJ2-5, so the J call may be wrong. CDR3 size: 14 residues. In nucleotides, the CDR3 is TGTGCGGGTCCCGCGCGCCGGGCCCAAGACACCCAGTACTTC. The encoded protein is CAGPARRAQDTQYF.

Only a few counts were recorded for this clonotype. The chain is built from TRBV12-3 or TRBV12-4 and TRBJ2-7, with D possibly being TRBD2 (5 bases). Trimming removed 5 bases from V and 9 bases from J, with 17 bases in between. The CDR3 has 13 amino acids. CDR3 nucleotide sequence: TGTGCCAGCAGTAACGCAGCGGATGGACGGCAGTACTTC. Protein sequence: CASSNAADGRQYF.

This clonotype appeared many times. The rearrangement joins TRBV7-6 to TRBJ2-1; the match to TRBD2 covers 9 bases. The end of the DNA fits TRBJ2-5 better, so the J call may be wrong. CDR1 is SGHVS, CDR2 FNYEAQ, per germline. There are 15 residues in the CDR3. The CDR3 sequence is CASSDQAGGRETQYF. CDR3 DNA: TGTGCCAGCAGCGACCAGGCGGGAGGGCGGGAGACCCAGTACTTC.

This clonotype appeared a few times. The V call is TRBV19, the J call TRBJ2-1, with 7 bases lining up with TRBD1. CDR1 and CDR2 (germline): LNHDA, SQIVND (reference sequence). The CDR3 has 15 amino acids. The junction had 9 bases not matched to a gene; V was cut back by 3 bases and J by 7 bases. The CDR3 DNA follows: TGTGCCAGTAGTATGAACAGGGGATCTGGGAATGAGCAGTTCTTC. Amino acids: CASSMNRGSGNEQFF.

J is TRBJ2-6 and V is TRBV5-1; D uncertain. CDR1 is SGHRS and CDR2 is YFSETQ in the germline V gene. The germline V and J ends were trimmed by 7 bases and 4 bases, with 3 bases remaining between them. There are 11 residues in the CDR3. In nucleotides, the CDR3 is TGCGCCAGCCAGGGGGCCAACGTCCTGACTTTC. This encodes CASQGANVLTF.

This clonotype was picked up many times. The chain has TRBV4-1 and TRBJ1-2; possible D gene TRBD1, 5 bases. The CDR3 totals 14 residues. In germline, CDR1 is MGHRA, CDR2 YSYEKL. The V gene lost 4 bases and the J gene lost 3 bases, with 12 bases spanning the gap. CDR3 loop: CASSPQVGDYGYTF. In DNA, the CDR3 is TGCGCCAGCAGCCCACAAGTAGGGGACTATGGCTACACCTTC.

This clonotype was seen ten or more times. The chain employs TRBV11-2 and TRBJ2-1; the match to TRBD1 covers 9 bases. CDR3 length: 15 residues. Germline V gene data show CDR1 as SGHAT and CDR2 as FQNNGV. Losses at the gene ends were 3 bases for V and 4 bases for J; bases not matched to a gene: 4. CDR3 sequence reads: CASSFGQGRYNEQFF. The CDR3 nucleotides are TGTGCCAGCAGCTTCGGACAGGGGAGGTACAATGAGCAGTTCTTC.

The chain couples TRBV6-1 to TRBJ2-1; D is unclear. The CDR3 extends over 13 amino acids. V lost 9 bases and J lost 0, with 9 bases in between. CDR1 is MNHNS, CDR2 SASEGT, per germline. Written as DNA, the CDR3 is TGTGCCAGTCGATCTAGCTCCTACAATGAGCAGTTCTTC. Translated: CASRSSSYNEQFF.

This sequence joins TRBV5-1 and TRBJ2-2; D is undetermined. This CDR3 is 15 amino acids long. V was trimmed by 0 bases and J by 4 bases, leaving 10 bases between them. Germline loops: CDR1 SGHRS, CDR2 YFSETQ. CDR3: CASSLVARSTGELFF. The CDR3 DNA reads TGCGCCAGCAGCTTGGTGGCAAGGAGCACCGGGGAGCTGTTTTTT.

A word on this clonotype: One junction end disagrees with the germline gene, perhaps due to a read error. The J gene is TRBJ2-3, the V gene TRBV7-2; the D gene is possibly TRBD2 (5 bases). This CDR3 is built from 14 residues. CDR1 and CDR2 from the germline V gene are SGHTA and FQGNSA. CDR3 in DNA: TGTGCCAGCACGAGGCTGGGAGCCAAAGACACGCAGTACTTT. Its translation: CASTRLGAKDTQYF. Using reference TRBV7-2 and TRBJ2-3 for the parts outside the CDR3, the full variable domain is GAGVSQSPSNKVTEKGKDVELRCDPISGHTALYWYRQSLGQGLEFLIYFQGNSAPDKSGLPSDRFSAERTGGSVSTLTIQRTQQEDSAVYLCASTRLGAKDTQYFGPGTRLTVL.

Concerning this clonotype: The junction differs from germline at one of its ends, possibly a read error. The chain uses TRBV7-3 and TRBJ2-3; D is perhaps TRBD1 (6 bases). CDR1 and CDR2 (germline): SGHTA, FQGTGA. The CDR3 contains 15 residues. The chain's CDR3 is CASSFSGQRTNTQYF. DNA for the CDR3: TGTGCCAGCAGCTTCTCTGGACAGAGGACAAATACTCAGTATTTC.

Remarks on this clonotype: The conserved phenylalanine or tryptophan normally closing the CDR3 is absent here, so this likely arose from a read error. The rearrangement links TRBV12-3 or TRBV12-4 to TRBJ2-5; TRBD1 is a possible D gene (6 bases). The J call is doubtful: the DNA matches TRBJ2-1 better. This CDR3 has 12 amino acids. CDR3 nucleotide sequence: TGTGCCTCAAGGGGGTTCCAAGAGACCCAGTTCTCG. Translating it yields CASRGFQETQFS.

This clonotype showed up just a few times. The genes are TRBV7-2 and TRBJ2-7; 8 bases line up with TRBD2. This CDR3 contains 15 residues. V dropped 7 bases and J dropped 2; count of bases not matched to a gene: 10. In germline, CDR1 is SGHTA, CDR2 FQGNSA. The CDR3 DNA reads TGTGCCAGCAATCCGGGGGGGACCATAACCTACGAGCAGTACTTC. As protein: CASNPGGTITYEQYF.

This clonotype was observed a single time. One end of the junction varies from germline; a read error may be responsible. This sequence joins TRBV7-2 and TRBJ2-5, with 7 bases lining up with TRBD1. CDR3 size: 15 residues. Germline-derived CDR1 and CDR2 are SGHTA and FQGNSA. CDR3 amino acids: CATGLGGRDQDTQYF. In nucleotides, the CDR3 is TGTGCCACGGGGTTAGGGGGCCGTGACCAAGACACCCAGTACTTC.

V is TRBV7-3 and J is TRBJ2-4, with a weak D call TRBD2 (7 bases). The better agreement between TRBJ2-5 and the DNA end casts doubt on the J call. The CDR3 is 17 amino acids. The germline V gene encodes CDR1 SGHTA and CDR2 FQGTGA. CDR3 in amino acids: CASSLGPGGGIQETQYF. CDR3 coding DNA: TGTGCCAGCAGCTTGGGACCGGGGGGCGGGATCCAAGAGACCCAGTACTTC.

As to this clonotype: Compared with germline, one end of the junction differs, possibly owing to a read error. This chain uses TRBV7-2 with TRBJ2-3; D might be TRBD2 (7 bases). CDR1 is SGHTA and CDR2 is FQGNSA in the germline V gene. The length of the CDR3 is 16 residues. DNA for the CDR3: TGTGCCAGCAGCGGACACGGGGGGCGTGGGAAAGATACCCAGTATTTC. It encodes CASSGHGGRGKDTQYF.

The genes are TRBV7-2 and TRBJ2-3; D is unresolved. The CDR3 consists of 14 residues. In germline, CDR1 is SGHTA, CDR2 FQGNSA. Written as DNA, the CDR3 is TGTGCGGGCAGCTTAGACGGGCAACCAGATACGCAGTATTTT. Protein product: CAGSLDGQPDTQYF.

This clonotype is medium-sized. The rearrangement joins TRBV6-1 to TRBJ2-7, with a weak D call TRBD2 (5 bases). V dropped 11 bases and J dropped 4 bases, with 9 bases sitting between them. Germline values: CDR1 MNHNS, CDR2 SASEGT. The CDR3 length is 10 residues. CDR3 protein: CAGGLYEQYF. DNA of the CDR3: TGTGCCGGAGGACTTTACGAGCAGTACTTC.

This clonotype was counted only a few times. This chain joins TRBV20-1 and TRBJ2-5; 7 bases line up with TRBD1. The V and J ends lost 4 bases and 4 bases, in that order; junction bases with no gene match: 3. Germline V lookup: CDR1 DFQATT, CDR2 SNEGSKA (reference sequence). The CDR3 has 12 amino acids. The CDR3 protein is CSANRGGETQYF. The CDR3 region has the DNA TGCAGTGCTAACAGGGGTGGAGAGACCCAGTACTTC.

This clonotype has a single count. The rearrangement joins TRBV7-9 to TRBJ2-7; no reliable D call. The DNA matches TRBJ2-5 better at its end, which makes the J call doubtful. The CDR3 has 14 amino acids. Germline loops: CDR1 SEHNR, CDR2 FQNEAQ (reference sequence). The CDR3: CASSLAAPPKTQYF. The CDR3 DNA reads TGTGCCAGCAGCTTAGCCGCCCCCCCAAAGACCCAGTACTTC.

The rearrangement joins TRBV10-3 to TRBJ1-4, with TRBD1 as a possible D gene (5 bases). Between the trimmed V and J ends, which lost 10 bases and 0 bases, there was a span of 12 bases. The CDR3 loop spans 14 amino acids. In germline, CDR1 is ENHRY, CDR2 SYGVKD. The CDR3 sequence: CATRTGATNEKLFF. The CDR3 nucleotides read TGTGCCACACGCACGGGGGCAACTAATGAAAAACTGTTTTTT.

The chain links TRBV10-3 to TRBJ2-2; possible D gene TRBD2, 6 bases. The CDR3 has 15 amino acids. V was pared by 9 bases and J by 16 bases, with 30 bases between. Per the germline V gene, CDR1 is ENHRY and CDR2 is SYGVKD. The CDR3 sequence is CAMSHGEASTGTQFF. CDR3 DNA sequence: TGTGCCATGAGCCACGGGGAGGCGAGCACCGGTACGCAGTTTTTT.

This clonotype has just a few counts. The V and J genes are TRBV30 and TRBJ2-5, with 7 nucleotides matching TRBD2. The CDR3 contains 14 residues. CDR1 and CDR2 (germline): GTSNPN, SVGIG (reference sequence). J was trimmed by 1 base and V by 8 bases; bases with no gene match: 10. As DNA, the CDR3 is TGTGCCCTCTCAAGGGAGGGCAGCCAAGAGACCCAGTACTTC. Translation gives CALSREGSQETQYF.

As to this clonotype: A read error is possible here, since a much larger clone lies one base away. This chain links TRBV27 with TRBJ2-5, with a tentative D call TRBD2 (6 bases). V lost 7 bases, J lost 11 bases, and 23 bases lay in between. This CDR3 has 14 amino acids. Germline V lookup: CDR1 MNHEY, CDR2 SMNVEV (reference sequence). As DNA, the CDR3 is TGTGCCAGCAATCGGCGGGACTCCTACAATGAGCAGTACTTC. Its protein is CASNRRDSYNEQYF.

Worth noting for this clonotype: The germline gene is not matched at one end of the junction; a read error may be the cause. The rearrangement uses TRBV7-3 and TRBJ2-4; D may be TRBD2 (7 bases). CDR1 and CDR2 from the germline V gene are SGHTA and FQGTGA. CDR3 size: 17 residues. As DNA, the CDR3 is TGTGCCAGCAGCGTGAGACCGGGGGGAGGGGACAAAGACATCCAGTACTTC. This codes for CASSVRPGGGDKDIQYF.

On this clonotype: Possible read error: a much larger clone is one base away. The chain carries TRBV24-1 and TRBJ2-1; D gene unclear. The end of the DNA fits TRBJ2-7 better, so the J call may be wrong. CDR1 is KGHDR and CDR2 is SFDVKD in the germline V gene. This CDR3 is built from 13 residues. The CDR3 loop is CATSDSGANEQYF. The CDR3 coding sequence is TGTGCCACCAGTGATTCAGGTGCCAATGAGCAGTACTTC.

This clonotype was recorded many times. The chain combines TRBV6-5 with TRBJ2-1; D might be TRBD1 (5 bases). The V and J ends lost 0 bases and 8 bases respectively, with 17 bases between them. Per germline, CDR1 MNHEY and CDR2 SVGAGI. The CDR3 is 16 amino acids. The CDR3 sequence: CASSYSDSQMIDEQFF. The CDR3 nucleotides read TGTGCCAGCAGTTACTCCGACAGCCAAATGATCGATGAGCAGTTCTTC.

In its sample, this clonotype was seen many times. At one of its ends the junction is not consistent with the germline gene, which may arise from a read error. The gene calls are TRBV7-8 and TRBJ1-1; D gene uncertain. The CDR3 loop spans 12 amino acids. Germline V lookup: CDR1 SGHVS, CDR2 FQNEAQ. CDR3 sequence: CASSLAGTEAFF. CDR3 bases: TGTGCCAGCAGCCTAGCAGGCACTGAAGCTTTCTTT.